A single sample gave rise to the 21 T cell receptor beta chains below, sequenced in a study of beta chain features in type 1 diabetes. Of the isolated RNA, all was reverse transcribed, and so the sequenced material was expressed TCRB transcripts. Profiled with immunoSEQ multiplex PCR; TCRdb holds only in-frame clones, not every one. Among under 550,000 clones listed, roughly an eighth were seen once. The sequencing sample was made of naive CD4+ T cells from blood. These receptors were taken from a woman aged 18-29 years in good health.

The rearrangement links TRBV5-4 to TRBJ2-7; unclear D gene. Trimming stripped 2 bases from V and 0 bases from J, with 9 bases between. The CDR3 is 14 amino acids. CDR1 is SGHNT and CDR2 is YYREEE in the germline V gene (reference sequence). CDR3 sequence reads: CASSFSPSSYEQYF. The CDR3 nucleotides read TGTGCCAGCAGCTTCTCACCTAGCTCCTACGAGCAGTACTTC.

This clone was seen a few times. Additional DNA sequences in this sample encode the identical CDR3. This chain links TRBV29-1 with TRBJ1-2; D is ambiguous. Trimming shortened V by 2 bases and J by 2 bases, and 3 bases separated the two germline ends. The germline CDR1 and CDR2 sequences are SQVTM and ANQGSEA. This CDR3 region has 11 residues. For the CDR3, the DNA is TGCAGCGTTGAACTGAACTATGGCTACACCTTC. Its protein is CSVELNYGYTF.

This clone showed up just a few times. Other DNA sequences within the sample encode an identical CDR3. CDR3 nucleotide sequence: TGTGCCAGCCGGGGGGACTCCTACGAGCAGTACGTC. It is translated as CASRGDSYEQYV. V usage is TRBV2 and J usage is TRBJ2-7; TRBD2 matches at 7 bases. The germline V gene encodes CDR1 SNHLY and CDR2 FYNNEI. The CDR3 runs to 12 residues. Trimming at V came to 8 bases and at J to 0 bases, leaving 1 base not matched to a gene.

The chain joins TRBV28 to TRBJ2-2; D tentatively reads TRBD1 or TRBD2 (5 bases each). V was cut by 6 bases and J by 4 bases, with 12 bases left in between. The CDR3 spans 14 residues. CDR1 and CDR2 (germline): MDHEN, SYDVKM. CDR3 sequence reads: CASRKSGRTGELFF. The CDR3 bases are TGTGCCAGCAGAAAATCGGGGCGCACCGGGGAGCTGTTTTTT.

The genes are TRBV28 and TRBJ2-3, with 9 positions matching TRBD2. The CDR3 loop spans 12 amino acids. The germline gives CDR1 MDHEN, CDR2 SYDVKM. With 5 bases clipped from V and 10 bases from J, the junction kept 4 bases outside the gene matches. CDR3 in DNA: TGTGCCAGCAGTGCTCTAGCGGGGTCGCAGTATTTT. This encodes CASSALAGSQYF.

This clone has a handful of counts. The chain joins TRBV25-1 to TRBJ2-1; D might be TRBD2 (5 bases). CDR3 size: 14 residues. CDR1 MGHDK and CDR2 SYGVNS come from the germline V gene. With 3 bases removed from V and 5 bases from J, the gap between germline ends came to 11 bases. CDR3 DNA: TGTGCCAGCAGTGATGGCGGAGGAGACAATGAGCAGTTCTTC. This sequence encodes CASSDGGGDNEQFF.

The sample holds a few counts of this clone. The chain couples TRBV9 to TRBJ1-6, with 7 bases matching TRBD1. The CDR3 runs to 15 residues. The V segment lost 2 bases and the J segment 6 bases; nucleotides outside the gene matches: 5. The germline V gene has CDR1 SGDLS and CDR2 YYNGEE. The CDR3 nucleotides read TGTGCCAGCAGCGTTCTGGGGACAGTTAATTCACCCCTCCACTTT. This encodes CASSVLGTVNSPLHF.

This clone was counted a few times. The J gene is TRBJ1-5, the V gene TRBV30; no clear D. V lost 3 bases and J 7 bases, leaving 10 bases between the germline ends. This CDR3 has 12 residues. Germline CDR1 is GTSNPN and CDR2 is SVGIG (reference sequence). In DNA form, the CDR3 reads TGTGCCTGGAGCTCCGGTTGGCAGCCCCAGCATTTT. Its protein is CAWSSGWQPQHF.

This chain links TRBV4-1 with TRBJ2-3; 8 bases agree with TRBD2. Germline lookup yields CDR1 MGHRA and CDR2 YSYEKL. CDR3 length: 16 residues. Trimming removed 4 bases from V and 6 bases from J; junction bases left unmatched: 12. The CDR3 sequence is CASSRAPGLEFDTQYF. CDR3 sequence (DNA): TGCGCCAGCAGCCGGGCCCCGGGACTAGAGTTTGATACGCAGTATTTT.

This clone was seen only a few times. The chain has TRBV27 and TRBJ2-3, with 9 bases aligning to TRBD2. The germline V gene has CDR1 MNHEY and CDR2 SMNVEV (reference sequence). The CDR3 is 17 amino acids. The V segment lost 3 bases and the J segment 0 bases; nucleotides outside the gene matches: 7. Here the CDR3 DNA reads TGTGCCAGCAGTTTGGCGAGCGGGGGGCGGAGCACAGATACGCAGTATTTT. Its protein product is CASSLASGGRSTDTQYF.

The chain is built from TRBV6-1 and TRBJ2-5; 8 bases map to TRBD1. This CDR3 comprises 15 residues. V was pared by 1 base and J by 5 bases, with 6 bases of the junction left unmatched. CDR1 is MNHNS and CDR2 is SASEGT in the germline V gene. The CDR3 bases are TGTGCCAGCAGTGAAGGCGCCAGGGGGCTGGAGACCCAGTACTTC. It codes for CASSEGARGLETQYF.

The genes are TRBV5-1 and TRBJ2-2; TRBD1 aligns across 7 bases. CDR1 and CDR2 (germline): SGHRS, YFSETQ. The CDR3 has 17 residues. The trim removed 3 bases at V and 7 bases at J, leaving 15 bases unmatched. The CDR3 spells CASSSPKTGDLGGELFF. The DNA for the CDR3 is TGCGCCAGCAGCTCCCCAAAAACAGGGGATCTCGGCGGGGAGCTGTTTTTT.

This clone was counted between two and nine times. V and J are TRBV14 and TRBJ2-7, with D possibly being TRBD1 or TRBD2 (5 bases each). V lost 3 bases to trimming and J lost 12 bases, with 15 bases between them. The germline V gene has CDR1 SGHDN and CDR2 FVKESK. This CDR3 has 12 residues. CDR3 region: CASSQARDVRYF. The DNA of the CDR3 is TGTGCCAGCAGCCAGGCGAGGGACGTACGGTACTTC.

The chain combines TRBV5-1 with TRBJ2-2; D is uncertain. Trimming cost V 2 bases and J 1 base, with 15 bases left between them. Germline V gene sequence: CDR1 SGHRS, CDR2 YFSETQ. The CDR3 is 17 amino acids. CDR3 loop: CASSLGSAGLNTGELFF. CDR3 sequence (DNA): TGCGCCAGCAGCTTAGGGTCGGCCGGATTGAACACCGGGGAGCTGTTTTTT.

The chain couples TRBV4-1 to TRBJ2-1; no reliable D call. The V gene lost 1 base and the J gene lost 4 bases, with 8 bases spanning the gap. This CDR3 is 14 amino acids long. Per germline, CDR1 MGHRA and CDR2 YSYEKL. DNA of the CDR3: TGCGCCAGCAGCCAAGTTAATAGATACAATGAGCAGTTCTTC. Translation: CASSQVNRYNEQFF.

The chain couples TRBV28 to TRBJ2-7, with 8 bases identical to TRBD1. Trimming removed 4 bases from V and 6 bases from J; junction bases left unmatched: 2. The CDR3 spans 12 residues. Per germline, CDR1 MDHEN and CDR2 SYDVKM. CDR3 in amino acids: CASSWTGSEQYV. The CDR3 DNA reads TGTGCCAGCAGTTGGACAGGGTCCGAGCAGTACGTC.

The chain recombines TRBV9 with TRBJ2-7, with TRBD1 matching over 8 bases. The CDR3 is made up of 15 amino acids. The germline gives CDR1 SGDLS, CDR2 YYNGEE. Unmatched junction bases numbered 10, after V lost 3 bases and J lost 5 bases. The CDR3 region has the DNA TGTGCCAGCAGCGGGACCCCGGACAGGGAAAACGAGCAGTACTTC. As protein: CASSGTPDRENEQYF.

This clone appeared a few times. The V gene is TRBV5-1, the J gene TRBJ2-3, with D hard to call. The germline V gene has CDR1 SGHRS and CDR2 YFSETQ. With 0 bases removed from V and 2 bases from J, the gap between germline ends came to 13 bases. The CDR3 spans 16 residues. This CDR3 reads CASSLEGGLTTDTQYF. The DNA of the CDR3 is TGCGCCAGCAGCTTGGAGGGTGGCCTAACCACAGATACGCAGTATTTT.

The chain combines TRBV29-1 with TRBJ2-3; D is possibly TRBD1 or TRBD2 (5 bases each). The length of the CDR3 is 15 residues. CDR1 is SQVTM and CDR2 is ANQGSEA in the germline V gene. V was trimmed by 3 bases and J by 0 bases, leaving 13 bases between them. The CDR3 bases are TGCAGCGTTGATGAAACTAGGGGTAGCACAGATACGCAGTATTTT. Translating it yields CSVDETRGSTDTQYF.

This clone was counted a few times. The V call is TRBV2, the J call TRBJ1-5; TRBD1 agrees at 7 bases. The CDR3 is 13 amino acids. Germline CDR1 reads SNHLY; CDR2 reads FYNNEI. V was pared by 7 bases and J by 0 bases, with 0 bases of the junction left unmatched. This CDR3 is CASNRGSNQPQHF. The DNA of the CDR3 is TGTGCCAGCAACAGGGGTAGCAATCAGCCCCAGCATTTT.

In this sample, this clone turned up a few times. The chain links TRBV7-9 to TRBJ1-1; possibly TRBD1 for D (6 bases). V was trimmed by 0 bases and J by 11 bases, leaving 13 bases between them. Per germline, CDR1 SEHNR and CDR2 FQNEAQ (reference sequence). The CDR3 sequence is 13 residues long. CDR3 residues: CASSLAGQPQAFF. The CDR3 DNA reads TGTGCCAGCAGCTTAGCAGGACAGCCGCAGGCTTTCTTT.